This TCR beta chain is from a study of T cell responses to AZD1222 COVID-19 vaccine. Findings of the study overall: Two AZD1222 doses significantly raised spike-specific TCR breadth and depth over controls.

In the case of this clone: The target antigen is unknown.

Second-dose groups at about 4 or about 12 weeks were pooled. The germline V gene encodes CDR1 SGDLS and CDR2 YYNGEE. The junction had 4 bases not matched to a gene; V was cut back by 2 bases and J by 5 bases. The CDR3 extends over 14 amino acids. Clones were sequenced by immunoSEQ multiplex PCR, and TCRdb holds only the in-frame ones, with some missing. The sample contains over 50,000 clones, 80% of which appear only once. This sequence was found in an adult who received the AZD1222 COVID-19 vaccine. Sequenced material: peripheral blood, taken 28 days after the second AZD1222 dose. This chain connects TRBV9 to TRBJ2-5; 9 bases line up with TRBD2. CDR3 sequence reads: CASSVSGGLETQYF. In nucleotides, the CDR3 is TGTGCCAGCAGCGTTAGCGGGGGTTTGGAGACCCAGTACTTC.